The 7 T cell receptor beta chains below come from one sample, sequenced in a study of T cell repertoires in cytomegalovirus infection. No antigen has been identified for these receptors. A single record per CDR3 protein comes from TCRdb applying MiXCR to the reads. The table has approximately 770,000 distinct CDR3 sequences, 25% to 35% seen once. The sequencing used cultured CD8+ T cells from PBMCs, collected from culture after CMV antigen stimulation. These TCRs come from a human donor in good health (CMV status not recorded). Some clones in this sample may be carry-over from other donors' samples.

V usage is TRBV29-1 and J usage is TRBJ2-7; 7 bases agree with TRBD1. Germline V gives CDR1 SQVTM, CDR2 ANQGSEA. With V trimmed by 1 base and J by 5 bases, 11 bases remained unmatched. This CDR3 contains 15 residues. The CDR3 here is CSVEVRGVGGDEQYF. CDR3 sequence (DNA): TGCAGCGTTGAAGTTCGGGGCGTAGGGGGCGACGAGCAGTACTTC.

This sequence joins TRBV25-1 and TRBJ2-7; D may correspond to TRBD1 or TRBD2 (5 bases each). V lost 0 bases and J lost 3, with 21 bases in between. The CDR3 spans 18 residues. The V gene's germline CDR1 is MGHDK and CDR2 SYGVNS. The CDR3 DNA reads TGTGCCAGCAGTGAATATTATCAAGGAGGCCAGGGAGACTACGAGCAGTACTTC. Translating it yields CASSEYYQGGQGDYEQYF.

This clonotype has just a few counts. The rearrangement joins TRBV5-5 to TRBJ2-1, with a possible D match to TRBD2 (5 bases). V lost 4 bases to trimming and J lost 8 bases, with 19 bases between them. Per germline, CDR1 SGHKS and CDR2 YYEKEE (reference sequence). This CDR3 has 15 amino acids. CDR3 sequence (DNA): TGTGCCAGCAGCAGTACCGGGATACAATGGGATGAGCAGTTCTTC. The encoded protein is CASSSTGIQWDEQFF.

The genes are TRBV27 and TRBJ1-4; tentatively, D is TRBD1 (6 bases). The germline CDR1 and CDR2 sequences are MNHEY and SMNVEV (reference sequence). V was clipped by 7 bases and J by 8 bases, with 14 bases between them. There are 13 residues in the CDR3. For the CDR3, the DNA is TGTGCCAGCACCCTGACAGGCGGCGAAAAACTGTTTTTT. The encoded protein is CASTLTGGEKLFF.

This sequence joins TRBV6-6 and TRBJ2-1, with 12 bases matching TRBD2. The CDR3 runs 18 residues. With V trimmed by 1 base and J by 3 bases, 7 bases remained unmatched. CDR1 and CDR2 (germline): MNHNY, SVGAGI (reference sequence). The DNA for the CDR3 is TGTGCCAGCAGTTACTGGACTAGCGGGGTTATCAGCTACAATGAGCAGTTCTTC. Translation: CASSYWTSGVISYNEQFF.

The chain links TRBV5-5 to TRBJ2-7; D is ambiguous. Deletions cut 1 base from V and 5 bases from J, with 13 bases between. CDR3 length: 14 residues. Per germline, CDR1 SGHKS and CDR2 YYEKEE (reference sequence). The CDR3: CASSLPGAADEQYF. In DNA form, the CDR3 reads TGTGCCAGCAGCTTGCCTGGAGCCGCGGACGAGCAGTACTTC.

This clonotype appeared a single time. This rearrangement joins TRBV20-1 to TRBJ2-7, with D perhaps matching TRBD2 (5 bases). The CDR3 loop spans 14 amino acids. Trimming took 0 bases from V and 4 from J, leaving 13 bases between them. Germline CDR1 DFQATT, CDR2 SNEGSKA (reference sequence). The CDR3 bases are TGCAGTGCTAGAGATATCGGGATTCGGTACGAGCAGTACTTC. Its protein is CSARDIGIRYEQYF.